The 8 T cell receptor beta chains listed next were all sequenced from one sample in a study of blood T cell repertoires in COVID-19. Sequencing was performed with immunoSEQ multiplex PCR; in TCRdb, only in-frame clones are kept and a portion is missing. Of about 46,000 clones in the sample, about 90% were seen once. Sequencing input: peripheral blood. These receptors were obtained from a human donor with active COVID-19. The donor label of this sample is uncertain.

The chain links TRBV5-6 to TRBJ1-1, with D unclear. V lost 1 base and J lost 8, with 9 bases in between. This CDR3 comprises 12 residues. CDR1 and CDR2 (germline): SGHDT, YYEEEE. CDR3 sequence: CASSLNSPEAFF. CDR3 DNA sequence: TGTGCCAGCAGCTTGAACAGCCCCGAAGCTTTCTTT.

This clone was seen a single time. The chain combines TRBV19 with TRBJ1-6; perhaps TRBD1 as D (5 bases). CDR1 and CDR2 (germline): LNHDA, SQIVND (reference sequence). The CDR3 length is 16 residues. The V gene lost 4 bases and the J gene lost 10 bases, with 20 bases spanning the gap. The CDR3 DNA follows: TGTGCCAGTAGTAGAGGCCGGGACTCTGGCCGCTCACCCCTCCACTTT. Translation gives CASSRGRDSGRSPLHF.

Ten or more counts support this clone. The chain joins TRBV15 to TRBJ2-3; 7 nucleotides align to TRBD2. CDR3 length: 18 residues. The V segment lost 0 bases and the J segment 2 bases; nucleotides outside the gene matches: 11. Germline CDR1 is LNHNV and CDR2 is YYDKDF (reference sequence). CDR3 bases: TGTGCCACCAGCAGAGACGAGGCTAGCGGCCAACTCACAGATACGCAGTATTTT. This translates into CATSRDEASGQLTDTQYF.

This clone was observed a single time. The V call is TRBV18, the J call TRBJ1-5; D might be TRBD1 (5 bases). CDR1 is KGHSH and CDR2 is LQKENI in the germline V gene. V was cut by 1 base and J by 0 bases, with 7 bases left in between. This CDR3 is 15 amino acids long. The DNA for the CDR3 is TGTGCCAGCTCACCACTGACAGTTAGCAATCAGCCCCAGCATTTT. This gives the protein CASSPLTVSNQPQHF.

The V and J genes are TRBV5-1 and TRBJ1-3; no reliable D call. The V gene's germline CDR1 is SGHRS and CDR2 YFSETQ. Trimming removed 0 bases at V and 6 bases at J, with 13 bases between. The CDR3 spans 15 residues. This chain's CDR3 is CASSLVPDQANTIYF. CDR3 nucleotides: TGCGCCAGCAGCTTGGTGCCAGACCAGGCAAACACCATATATTTT.

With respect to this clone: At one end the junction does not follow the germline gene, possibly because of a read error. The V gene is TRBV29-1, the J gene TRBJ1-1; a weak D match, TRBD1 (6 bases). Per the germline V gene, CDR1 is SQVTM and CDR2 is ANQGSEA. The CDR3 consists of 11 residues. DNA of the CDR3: TGTATTTTCCAGGGGAGCACTGAAGCTTTCTTT. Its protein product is CIFQGSTEAFF. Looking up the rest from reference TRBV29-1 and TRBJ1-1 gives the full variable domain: SAVISQKPSRDICQRGTSLTIQCQVDSQVTMMFWYRQQPGQSLTLIATANQGSEATYESGFVIDKFPISRPNLTFSTLTVSNMSPEDSSIYLCIFQGSTEAFFGQGTRLTVV.

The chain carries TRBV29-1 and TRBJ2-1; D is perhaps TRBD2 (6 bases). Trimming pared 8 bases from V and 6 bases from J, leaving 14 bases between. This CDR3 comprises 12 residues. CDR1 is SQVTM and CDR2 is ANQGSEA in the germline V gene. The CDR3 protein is CSIKDYFNEQFF. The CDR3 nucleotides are TGCAGCATAAAGGACTATTTCAATGAGCAGTTCTTC.

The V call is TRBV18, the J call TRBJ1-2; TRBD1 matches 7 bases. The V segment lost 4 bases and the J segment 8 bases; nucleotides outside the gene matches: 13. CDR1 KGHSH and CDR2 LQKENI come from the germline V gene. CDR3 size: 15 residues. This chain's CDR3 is CASSRVEGARVGYTF. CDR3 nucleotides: TGTGCCAGCTCACGAGTAGAGGGGGCGCGAGTCGGCTACACCTTC.